This T cell receptor (beta chain) was retrieved from a study of identifying expanded T cells in peripheral blood (dated by TCRdb to the late 2010s). Context from the whole study: Technical replicates were generated by sequencing separate aliquots of the same genomic DNA pool, with four replicates compared pairwise.

CDR1 and CDR2, per the germline V gene, are MDHEN and SYDVKM. Cut back by 6 bases and 0 bases, the V and J ends lie 15 bases apart. There are 17 amino acids in the CDR3, from cysteine to phenylalanine inclusive. CDR3 DNA is the only sequence kept; it has 51 bases, read in frame from the first base. TCRbeta CDR3 regions were profiled with the immunoSEQ Assay using bias-controlled multiplex PCR amplification of genomic DNA. As for the original processing: The absolute abundance of each unique TCRbeta CDR3 region was quantified after sequences were collapsed and filtered. Differential abundance was tested with a binomial (Fisher-equivalent) model and with a beta-binomial model adding time-dependent variance fitted from healthy donors. Clones with fewer than 5 combined templates were excluded, and clones with Benjamini-Hochberg FDR below 0.01 were called differentially abundant. Beta-binomial variance was modeled as a function of total template count across the two samples using the form v = (b*log(k)+a)^2. The immuneACCESS repertoire file appears here via TCRdb, limited to in-frame rearrangements. These files lack a portion of the clones; in checked studies, under half of the deficit traces to unresolved V genes, and the cause of the others is not known. V, J and clone size are those of that table, while D and trimming were read from the DNA. Across this sample there are approximately 100,000 clones, with almost 90% seen only once. About 3.9% of the sample rests with the top ten.

In the case of this clone: Its antigen remains undetermined. No clone much larger than this one lies a single base away; base qualities are absent.

No immune events such as infections were documented for the healthy donors during the collection period. Time-dependent variance in a beta-binomial model of T-cell clone differential abundance was calibrated using healthy-donor blood repertoires as a training cohort. The training cohort was composed of approximately 10 healthy donors, 3 female and 7 male. The donors were between roughly 29 and 65 years old, with an average age of 43 years. Obtained from a commercial supplier, whole blood was collected from each healthy donor at three time points set around 14 days apart. For immunosequencing, genomic DNA was extracted from whole blood that had not been sorted. Broader findings and caveats from the paper: The beta-binomial model significantly reduced the number of clones called differentially abundant and the false-positive rate across all healthy-donor time intervals. The authors expected biological variance in healthy repertoires might increase further over much longer intervals such as months to years. In all healthy donors, the variance in clone template counts between samples taken 2 to 3 weeks apart rose significantly as total template count increased. The binomial model flagged roughly 1.2 differentially abundant clones between technical replicates but around 15 over about 2 weeks and approximately 18 over roughly 4 weeks.

Material: blood. In this chain, TRBV28 is recombined with TRBJ2-6, with TRBD1 perhaps the D gene, on 6 matching bases. The receptor was isolated from a person aged 18-70 years in good health. The nucleotides read TGTGCCAGCAGAAACCGGGACACCTTCTCTGGGGCCAACGTCCTGACTTTC. Translation gives CASRNRDTFSGANVLTF.